These 14 T cell receptor beta chains were all obtained from the same sample, sequenced in a study of blood T cell repertoires in COVID-19. TCRdb's copy holds only in-frame clones and misses some; the assay was immunoSEQ multiplex PCR. The sample lists a few hundred thousand clones, 70% to 90% occurring once. The sequenced sample consisted of PBMCs or T cells enriched from blood (not recorded which). These receptor sequences come from a woman in her late teens or twenties who had recovered from COVID-19.

The chain carries TRBV7-2 and TRBJ1-4; D remains ambiguous. Trimming removed 2 bases at V and 8 bases at J, with 15 bases between. There are 15 residues in the CDR3. Per germline, CDR1 SGHTA and CDR2 FQGNSA. In DNA form, the CDR3 reads TGTGCCAGCAGCTTACGTGGAGGGCGAAGGGAAAAACTGTTTTTT. As protein: CASSLRGGRREKLFF.

This rearrangement joins TRBV3-1 (or the pseudogene TRBV3-2) to TRBJ2-3; 10 bases agree with TRBD1. V dropped 4 bases and J dropped 1; count of bases not matched to a gene: 2. From germline, CDR1 is LGHDT and CDR2 YNNKEL (reference sequence). This CDR3 spans 15 amino acids. The CDR3 coding sequence is TGTGCCAGCAGCCCTGGGACAGGGGGCACAGATACGCAGTATTTT. As protein: CASSPGTGGTDTQYF.

This clone showed up just once. The CDR3 DNA reads TGTGCCATCAGTGATGGAGCGGGGCTCCAAGAGACCCAGTACTTC. Amino acids: CAISDGAGLQETQYF. J is TRBJ2-5 and V is TRBV10-3; 7 bases line up with TRBD2. Germline trimming cut 3 bases from V and 1 base from J; bases unmatched to any gene: 5. There are 15 residues in the CDR3. The germline V gene has CDR1 ENHRY and CDR2 SYGVKD.

The gene calls are TRBV10-3 and TRBJ2-1; 13 positions agree with TRBD2. This CDR3 spans 16 amino acids. Losses at the gene ends were 2 bases for V and 4 bases for J; bases not matched to a gene: 2. CDR1 and CDR2 (germline): ENHRY, SYGVKD. Here the CDR3 DNA reads TGTGCCATCAGTGAGGGGACTAGCGGGAAGTACAATGAGCAGTTCTTC. As protein: CAISEGTSGKYNEQFF.

The V call is TRBV19, the J call TRBJ2-5, with D perhaps matching TRBD1 (6 bases). Trimming took 4 bases from V and 5 from J, leaving 23 bases between them. Germline loops: CDR1 LNHDA, CDR2 SQIVND (reference sequence). This CDR3 is built from 17 residues. The CDR3 loop reads CASSSYGGAPPQETQYF. The CDR3 DNA follows: TGTGCCAGTAGTAGTTATGGGGGCGCTCCCCCACAGGAGACCCAGTACTTC.

This clone has a single count. This chain joins TRBV19 and TRBJ2-4; TRBD1 is a possible D gene (7 bases). The length of the CDR3 is 19 residues. CDR1 is LNHDA and CDR2 is SQIVND in the germline V gene (reference sequence). V was clipped by 3 bases and J by 0 bases, with 21 bases between them. CDR3 nucleotide sequence: TGTGCCAGTAGTATGGGACGGGGCAGACAGGGACTAGCCAAAAACATTCAGTACTTC. It specifies CASSMGRGRQGLAKNIQYF. The full variable domain, its missing parts supplied by reference TRBV19 and TRBJ2-4, is DGGITQSPKYLFRKEGQNVTLSCEQNLNHDAMYWYRQDPGQGLRLIYYSQIVNDFQKGDIAEGYSVSREKKESFPLTVTSAQKNPTAFYLCASSMGRGRQGLAKNIQYFGAGTRLSVL.

CDR3 bases: TGTGCCAGCAGTATAGACAGGCTTGGGGAGCAGTTCTTC. Its translation: CASSIDRLGEQFF. This chain links TRBV12-3 or TRBV12-4 with TRBJ2-1; D may be TRBD1 (6 bases). V was pared by 5 bases and J by 10 bases, with 15 bases between. CDR3 length: 13 amino acids.

The chain combines TRBV5-1 with TRBJ2-5; 7 bases align to TRBD2. Germline lookup yields CDR1 SGHRS and CDR2 YFSETQ. Losses at the gene ends were 5 bases for V and 3 bases for J; bases not matched to a gene: 7. CDR3 length: 14 amino acids. The CDR3 spells CASRSGGSEETQYF. The CDR3 nucleotides are TGCGCCAGCAGATCGGGGGGTAGTGAAGAGACCCAGTACTTC.

The chain uses TRBV27 and TRBJ1-5, with D uncertain. CDR1 MNHEY and CDR2 SMNVEV come from the germline V gene (reference sequence). CDR3 length: 16 amino acids. V was shortened by 5 bases and J by 0 bases, with 14 bases between the two germline ends. CDR3 region: CASSRLIPYSNQPQHF. The CDR3 nucleotides are TGTGCCAGCAGTCGTCTTATCCCTTATAGCAATCAGCCCCAGCATTTT.

The chain recombines TRBV2 with TRBJ1-4; 7 positions match TRBD1. The V and J ends lost 8 bases and 5 bases, in that order; junction bases with no gene match: 8. The CDR3 has 14 amino acids. Germline assignment: CDR1 SNHLY and CDR2 FYNNEI. CDR3 sequence: CASLGGTVNEKLFF. The CDR3 coding sequence is TGTGCCAGCCTGGGCGGGACAGTCAATGAAAAACTGTTTTTT.

Turning to this clone: Within the sample, other DNA sequences also encode this same CDR3. The chain uses TRBV30 and TRBJ1-1; no definite D call. Germline values: CDR1 GTSNPN, CDR2 SVGIG (reference sequence). V was pared by 0 bases and J by 5 bases, with 4 bases between. The CDR3 spans 11 residues. As DNA, the CDR3 is TGTGCCTGGAGTGTACTGACTGAAGCTTTCTTT. Translation: CAWSVLTEAFF.

V is TRBV30 and J is TRBJ1-3; the D gene is possibly TRBD1 (6 bases). The V end was cut by 1 base, the J end by 2 bases, with 12 bases between. CDR1 is GTSNPN, CDR2 SVGIG, per germline (reference sequence). The CDR3 length is 15 residues. The CDR3 protein is CAWSEGVGTGNTIYF. The CDR3 region has the DNA TGTGCCTGGAGTGAGGGGGTTGGCACTGGAAACACCATATATTTT.

The chain carries TRBV4-1 and TRBJ2-7, with D possibly matching TRBD2 (6 bases). The V gene's germline CDR1 is MGHRA and CDR2 YSYEKL. Trimming cost V 0 bases and J 4 bases, with 7 bases left between them. This CDR3 has 13 amino acids. The CDR3 loop is CASSQDGGYEQYF. The CDR3 DNA reads as TGCGCCAGCAGCCAAGATGGAGGGTACGAGCAGTACTTC.

The chain carries TRBV2 and TRBJ1-2; 9 bases are a match to TRBD1. Germline V CDR1 and CDR2: SNHLY, FYNNEI. This CDR3 is 14 amino acids long. V lost 6 bases to trimming and J lost 4 bases; unmatched junction nucleotides: 6. This CDR3 reads CASRIQGASYGYTF. CDR3 in DNA: TGTGCCAGCAGGATACAGGGGGCAAGCTATGGCTACACCTTC.